The 10 T cell receptor beta chains in this list originate from one sample, sequenced in a study of cytomegalovirus exposure and HLA in healthy donors. The PCR contained 60 Vbeta and 13 Jbeta primers. Profiling relied on immunoSEQ multiplex PCR, and the TCRdb table lists in-frame clones only, not all of them. The sample carries 120,000 or so clones, about 86% recorded once. The sequencing input was PBMCs. The source is a man in his forties in good health and CMV-seronegative.

The chain is built from TRBV7-9 and TRBJ1-4; a weak D match, TRBD1 (6 bases). V lost 1 base to trimming and J lost 7 bases, with 13 bases between them. The CDR3 is 15 amino acids. Per the germline V gene, CDR1 is SEHNR and CDR2 is FQNEAQ (reference sequence). The CDR3 loop is CASSLDNQGTEKLFF. The CDR3 nucleotides read TGTGCCAGCAGCTTAGACAACCAGGGGACTGAAAAACTGTTTTTT.

The chain has TRBV6-6 and TRBJ1-6; 10 nucleotides match TRBD1. Trimming at V came to 9 bases and at J to 8 bases, leaving 10 bases not matched to a gene. The germline V gene has CDR1 MNHNY and CDR2 SVGAGI (reference sequence). This CDR3 has 15 amino acids. The CDR3 DNA is TGTGCCAGTATTAAAACCGGGACAGGGGATTCACCCCTCCACTTT. Its translation: CASIKTGTGDSPLHF.

The chain employs TRBV4-1 and TRBJ2-1; D is unresolved. Germline CDR1 reads MGHRA; CDR2 reads YSYEKL. This CDR3 has 16 residues. V lost 3 bases to trimming and J lost 0 bases, with 12 bases between them. In nucleotides, the CDR3 is TGCGCCAGCAGCCAGCCAACGGAGAGCTCCTACAATGAGCAGTTCTTC. Protein product: CASSQPTESSYNEQFF.

V is TRBV6-6 and J is TRBJ2-5; no firm D call. The ends were cut back, 11 bases at V and 2 bases at J, with 12 bases in the middle. This CDR3 contains 12 residues. Germline CDR1 and CDR2: MNHNY and SVGAGI (reference sequence). CDR3 sequence: CASAPGQETQYF. The DNA for the CDR3 is TGTGCCTCCGCCCCAGGTCAAGAGACCCAGTACTTC.

V is TRBV5-1 and J is TRBJ1-6, with 8 positions matching TRBD1. J gave up 9 bases and V 3 bases, and 11 bases lay outside the gene matches. The CDR3 sequence is 16 residues long. Germline CDR1 and CDR2: SGHRS and YFSETQ. The CDR3 region is CASSSNTGQALSPLHF. The CDR3 DNA reads as TGCGCCAGCAGCTCGAACACGGGACAGGCTCTTTCACCCCTCCACTTT.

CDR3 loop: CASSLARSTIGELFF. The CDR3 nucleotides read TGTGCCAGCAGCTTAGCGCGCTCAACGATAGGGGAGCTGTTTTTT. The rearrangement joins TRBV7-2 to TRBJ2-2, with no clear D. The V end was cut by 0 bases, the J end by 8 bases, with 13 bases between. CDR1 SGHTA and CDR2 FQGNSA come from the germline V gene. This CDR3 has 15 residues.

The rearrangement links TRBV5-4 to TRBJ2-3, with a possible D match to TRBD2 (5 bases). Trimming cost V 5 bases and J 5 bases, with 18 bases left between them. CDR3 length equals 15 residues. Per the germline V gene, CDR1 is SGHNT and CDR2 is YYREEE (reference sequence). The CDR3 sequence: CASRWFRTRRDTQYF. The DNA for the CDR3 is TGTGCCAGCAGGTGGTTTAGGACTCGAAGAGATACGCAGTATTTT.

The V call is TRBV5-4, the J call TRBJ1-6, with D tentatively TRBD1 (6 bases). V was pared by 0 bases and J by 11 bases, with 15 bases between. Germline assignment: CDR1 SGHNT and CDR2 YYREEE (reference sequence). CDR3 size: 15 residues. CDR3 coding DNA: TGTGCCAGCAGCTTGGGAACAGGGAAGATGCCACCCCTCCACTTT. Translating gives CASSLGTGKMPPLHF.

The chain uses TRBV5-1 and TRBJ2-3; TRBD2 agrees at 7 bases. The CDR3 loop spans 16 amino acids. Losses at the gene ends were 3 bases for V and 6 bases for J; bases not matched to a gene: 13. CDR1 is SGHRS, CDR2 YFSETQ, per germline. This chain's CDR3 is CASSSEKAGVADTQYF. The CDR3 DNA follows: TGCGCCAGCAGCTCCGAAAAGGCGGGGGTGGCGGATACGCAGTATTTT.

This clone was found once. V and J are TRBV27 and TRBJ1-1, with D unresolved. The CDR3 length is 14 residues. V lost 2 bases and J 2 bases, leaving 9 bases between the germline ends. The germline CDR1 and CDR2 sequences are MNHEY and SMNVEV (reference sequence). CDR3 region: CASSLRGSNTEAFF. The CDR3 region has the DNA TGTGCCAGCAGTTTACGGGGATCAAACACTGAAGCTTTCTTT.